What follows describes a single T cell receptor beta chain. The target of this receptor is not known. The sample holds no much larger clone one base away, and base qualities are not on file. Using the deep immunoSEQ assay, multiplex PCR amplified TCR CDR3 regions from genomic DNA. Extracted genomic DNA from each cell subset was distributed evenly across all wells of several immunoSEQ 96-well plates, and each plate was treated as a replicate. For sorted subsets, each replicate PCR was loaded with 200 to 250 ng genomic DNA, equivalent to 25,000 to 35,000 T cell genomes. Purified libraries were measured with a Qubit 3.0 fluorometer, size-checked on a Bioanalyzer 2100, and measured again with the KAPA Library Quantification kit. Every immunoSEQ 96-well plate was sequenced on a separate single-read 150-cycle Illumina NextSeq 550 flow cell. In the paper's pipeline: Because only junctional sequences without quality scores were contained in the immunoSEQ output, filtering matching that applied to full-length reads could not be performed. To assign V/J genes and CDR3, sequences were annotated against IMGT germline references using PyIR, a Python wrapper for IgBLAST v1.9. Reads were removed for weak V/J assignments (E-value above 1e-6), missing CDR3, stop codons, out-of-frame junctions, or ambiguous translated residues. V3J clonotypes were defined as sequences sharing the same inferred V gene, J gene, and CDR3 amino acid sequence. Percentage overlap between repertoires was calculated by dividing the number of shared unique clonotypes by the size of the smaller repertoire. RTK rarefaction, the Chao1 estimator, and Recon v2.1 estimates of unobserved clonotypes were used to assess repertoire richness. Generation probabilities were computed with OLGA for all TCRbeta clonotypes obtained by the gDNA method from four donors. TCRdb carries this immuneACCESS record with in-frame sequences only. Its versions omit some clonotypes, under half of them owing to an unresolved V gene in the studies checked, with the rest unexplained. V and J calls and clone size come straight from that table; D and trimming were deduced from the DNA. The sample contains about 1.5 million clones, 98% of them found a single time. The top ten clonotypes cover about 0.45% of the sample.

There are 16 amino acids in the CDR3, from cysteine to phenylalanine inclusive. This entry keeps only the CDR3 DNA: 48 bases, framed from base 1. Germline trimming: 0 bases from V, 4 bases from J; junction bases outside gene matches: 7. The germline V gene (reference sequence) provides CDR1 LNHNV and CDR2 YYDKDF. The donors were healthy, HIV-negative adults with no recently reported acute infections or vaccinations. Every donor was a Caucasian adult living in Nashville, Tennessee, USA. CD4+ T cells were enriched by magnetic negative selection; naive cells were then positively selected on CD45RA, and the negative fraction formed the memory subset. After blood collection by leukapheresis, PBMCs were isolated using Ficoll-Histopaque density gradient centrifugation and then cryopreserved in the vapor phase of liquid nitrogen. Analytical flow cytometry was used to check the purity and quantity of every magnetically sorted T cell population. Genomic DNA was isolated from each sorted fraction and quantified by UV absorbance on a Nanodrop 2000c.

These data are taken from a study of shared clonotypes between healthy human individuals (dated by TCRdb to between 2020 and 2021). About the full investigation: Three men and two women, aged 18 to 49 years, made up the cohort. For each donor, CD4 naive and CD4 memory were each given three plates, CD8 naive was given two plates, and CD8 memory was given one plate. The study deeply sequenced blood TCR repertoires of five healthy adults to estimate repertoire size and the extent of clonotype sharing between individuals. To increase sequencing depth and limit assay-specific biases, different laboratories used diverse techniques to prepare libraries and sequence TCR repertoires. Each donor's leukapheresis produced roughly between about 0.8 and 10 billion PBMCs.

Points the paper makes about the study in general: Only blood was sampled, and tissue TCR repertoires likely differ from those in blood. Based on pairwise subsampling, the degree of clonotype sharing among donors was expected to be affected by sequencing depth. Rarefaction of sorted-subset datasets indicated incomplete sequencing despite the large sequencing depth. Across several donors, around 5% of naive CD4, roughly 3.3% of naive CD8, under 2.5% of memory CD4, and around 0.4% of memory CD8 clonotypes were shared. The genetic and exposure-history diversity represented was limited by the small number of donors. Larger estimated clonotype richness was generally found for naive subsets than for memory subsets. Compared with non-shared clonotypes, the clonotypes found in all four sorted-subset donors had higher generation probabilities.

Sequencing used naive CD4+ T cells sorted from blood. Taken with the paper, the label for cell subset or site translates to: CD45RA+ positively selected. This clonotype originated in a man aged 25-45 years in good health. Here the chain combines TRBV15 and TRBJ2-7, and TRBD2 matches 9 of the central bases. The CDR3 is CATSRDTGLAGYEQYF. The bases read TGTGCCACCAGCAGAGATACGGGACTAGCAGGGTACGAGCAGTACTTC.